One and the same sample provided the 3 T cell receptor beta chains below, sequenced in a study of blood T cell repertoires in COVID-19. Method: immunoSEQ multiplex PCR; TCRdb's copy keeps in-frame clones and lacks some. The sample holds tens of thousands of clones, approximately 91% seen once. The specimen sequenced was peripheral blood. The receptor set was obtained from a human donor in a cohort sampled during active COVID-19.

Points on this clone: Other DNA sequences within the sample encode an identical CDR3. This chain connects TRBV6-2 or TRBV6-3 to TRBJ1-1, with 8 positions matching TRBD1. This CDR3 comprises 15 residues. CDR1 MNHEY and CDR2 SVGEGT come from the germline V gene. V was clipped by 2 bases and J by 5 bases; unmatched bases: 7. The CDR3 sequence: CASSYRQGAWTEAFF. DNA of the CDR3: TGTGCCAGCAGTTACCGTCAGGGGGCGTGGACTGAAGCTTTCTTT.

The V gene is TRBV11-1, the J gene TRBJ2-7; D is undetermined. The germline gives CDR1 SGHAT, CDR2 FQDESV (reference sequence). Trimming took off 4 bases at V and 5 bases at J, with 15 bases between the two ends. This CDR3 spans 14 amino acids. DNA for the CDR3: TGTGCCAGCAGCTCCCGTTCCCCTTCTCACGAGCAGTACTTC. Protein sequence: CASSSRSPSHEQYF.

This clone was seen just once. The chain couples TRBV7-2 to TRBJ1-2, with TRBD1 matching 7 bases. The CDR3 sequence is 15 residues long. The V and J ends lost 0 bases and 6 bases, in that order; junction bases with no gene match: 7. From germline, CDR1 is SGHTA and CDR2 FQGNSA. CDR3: CASSLAARGNNGYTF. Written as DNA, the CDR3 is TGTGCCAGCAGCTTAGCGGCCAGGGGGAACAATGGCTACACCTTC.